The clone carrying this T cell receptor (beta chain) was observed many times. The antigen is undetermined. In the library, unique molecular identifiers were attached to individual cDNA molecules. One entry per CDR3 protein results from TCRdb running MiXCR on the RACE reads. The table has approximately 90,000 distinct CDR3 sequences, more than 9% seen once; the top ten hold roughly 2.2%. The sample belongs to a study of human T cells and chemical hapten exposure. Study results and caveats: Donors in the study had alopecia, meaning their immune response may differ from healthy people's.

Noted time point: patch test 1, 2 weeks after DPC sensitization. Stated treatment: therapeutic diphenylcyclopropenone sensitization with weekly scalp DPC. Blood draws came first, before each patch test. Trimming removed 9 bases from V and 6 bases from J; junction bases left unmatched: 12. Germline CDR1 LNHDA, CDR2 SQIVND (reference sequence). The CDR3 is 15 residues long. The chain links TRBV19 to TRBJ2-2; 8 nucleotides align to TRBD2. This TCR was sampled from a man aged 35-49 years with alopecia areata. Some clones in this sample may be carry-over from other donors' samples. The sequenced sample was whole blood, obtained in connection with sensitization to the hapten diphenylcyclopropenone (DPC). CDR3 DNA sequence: TGTGCCAGCACGCGGACTAGCATTTTAGCCGGGGAGCTGTTTTTT. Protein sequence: CASTRTSILAGELFF.